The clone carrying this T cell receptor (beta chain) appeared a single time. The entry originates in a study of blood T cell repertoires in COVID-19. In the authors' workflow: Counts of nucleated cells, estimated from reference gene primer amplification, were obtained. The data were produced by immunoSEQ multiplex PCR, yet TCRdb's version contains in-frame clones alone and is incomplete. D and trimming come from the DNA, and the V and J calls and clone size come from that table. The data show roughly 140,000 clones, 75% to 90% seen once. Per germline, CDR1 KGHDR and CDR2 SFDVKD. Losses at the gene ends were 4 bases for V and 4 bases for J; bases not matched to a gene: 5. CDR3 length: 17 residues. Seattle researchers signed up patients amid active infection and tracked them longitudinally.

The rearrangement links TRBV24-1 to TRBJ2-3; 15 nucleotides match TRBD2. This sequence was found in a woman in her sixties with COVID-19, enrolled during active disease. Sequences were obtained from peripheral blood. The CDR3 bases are TGTGCCACCAGTGAAACGGGACTAGCGGGGGGAGCAGATACGCAGTATTTT. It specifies CATSETGLAGGADTQYF.